These T cell receptor beta chains were read from a single sample in a study of control samples from healthy donors and cancer patients. Sequencing was performed with immunoSEQ multiplex PCR; in TCRdb, only in-frame clones are kept and a portion is missing. The data contain more than 95,000 clones, about 89% of them singletons. The sequenced sample was blood. Every receptor here comes from a man aged 55 to 69 in good health. The CDR3 runs from the conserved cysteine through the conserved F or W. D genes are given only for firm matches. Only some rows state a clone size, as once, few, many or a class for expanded clones.

>TRBV2|TRBJ2-2|NA|NA
CASSRRDMRTGELFF
TGTGCCAGCAGCCGCAGGGACATGAGGACCGGGGAGCTGTTTTTT
>TRBV5-4|TRBJ2-3|NA|TRBD1
CASSRDSSTDTQYF
TGTGCCAGCAGCCGGGACAGTTCTACAGATACGCAGTATTTT
>TRBV3-1/TRBV3-2|TRBJ2-1|once|NA
CASSQDYGGRDEQFF
TGTGCCAGCAGCCAAGATTACGGGGGCCGGGATGAGCAGTTCTTC
>TRBV28|TRBJ2-3|NA|TRBD2
CASSLGLAADTQYF
TGTGCCAGCAGTTTAGGACTAGCCGCCGATACGCAGTATTTT
>TRBV27|TRBJ2-2|NA|NA
CASSFRVNTGELFF
TGTGCCAGCAGTTTCCGGGTAAACACCGGGGAGCTGTTTTTT
>TRBV6-6|TRBJ1-6|NA|TRBD1
CASSLVAGGLVGDSPLHF
TGTGCCAGCAGTCTCGTGGCAGGGGGACTCGTAGGGGATTCACCCCTCCACTTT
>TRBV6-5|TRBJ1-5|NA|TRBD1
CASSYGTGNNQPQHF
TGTGCCAGCAGTTACGGGACAGGCAACAATCAGCCCCAGCATTTT
>TRBV30|TRBJ1-6|NA|NA
CAYTGSHNSPLHF
TGTGCCTACACAGGGTCCCATAATTCACCCCTCCACTTT
>TRBV9|TRBJ1-5|NA|TRBD1
CASSQGAEGNQPQHF
TGTGCCAGCAGCCAGGGGGCTGAGGGCAATCAGCCCCAGCATTTT
>TRBV6-5|TRBJ1-6|NA|NA
CASSYDRGLNSPLHF
TGTGCCAGCAGTTACGACAGAGGTCTCAATTCACCCCTCCACTTT
>TRBV28|TRBJ1-4|NA|TRBD1
CASRGTGGLDEKLFF
TGTGCCAGCAGGGGAACAGGGGGCCTGGATGAAAAACTGTTTTTT
>TRBV7-2|TRBJ2-2|NA|NA
CASSLGASTNTGELFF
TGTGCCAGCAGCTTAGGGGCCTCCACGAACACCGGGGAGCTGTTTTTT
>TRBV5-6|TRBJ2-5|NA|TRBD2
CASSLAGGAILQETQYF
TGTGCCAGCAGCTTGGCCGGGGGGGCTATTCTCCAAGAGACCCAGTACTTC
>TRBV18|TRBJ2-2|NA|NA
CASSPEGWDTGELFF
TGTGCCAGCTCACCAGAAGGCTGGGACACCGGGGAGCTGTTTTTT
>TRBV29-1|TRBJ1-2|few|NA
CSVERAGRSRYTF
TGCAGCGTTGAGAGGGCGGGGCGGAGCCGCTACACCTTC
>TRBV6-2/TRBV6-3|TRBJ1-2|NA|NA
CASSYRATAVERGYTF
TGTGCCAGCAGTTACCGGGCGACAGCAGTGGAGAGGGGCTACACCTTC
>TRBV12-3/TRBV12-4|TRBJ1-2|NA|NA
CASSWGQIGYTF
TGTGCCAGCAGTTGGGGCCAGATAGGCTACACCTTC
>TRBV9|TRBJ2-3|NA|NA
CASSVDGFTDTQYF
TGTGCCAGCAGCGTAGACGGATTCACAGATACGCAGTATTTT
>TRBV3-1/TRBV3-2|TRBJ2-7|few|TRBD1
CASSKGQALYEQYF
TGTGCCAGCAGCAAGGGACAGGCCCTCTACGAGCAGTACTTC
>TRBV9|TRBJ1-2|NA|TRBD1
CASRGTGTGGVGYGYTF
TGTGCCAGCAGAGGAACCGGGACAGGGGGCGTGGGCTATGGCTACACCTTC
>TRBV5-4|TRBJ1-2|NA|NA
CASSLEAASNYGYTF
TGTGCCAGCAGCTTGGAAGCAGCCTCTAACTATGGCTACACCTTC
>TRBV19|TRBJ1-5|NA|NA
CASSPSGTSNQPQHF
TGTGCCAGTAGCCCTAGTGGAACCAGCAATCAGCCCCAGCATTTT
>TRBV18|TRBJ1-4|NA|NA
CASSRLEANEKLFF
TGTGCCAGCTCACGACTGGAGGCTAATGAAAAACTGTTTTTT
>TRBV6-1|TRBJ2-7|NA|NA
CASSESRGFGEQYF
TGTGCCAGCAGTGAATCAAGGGGGTTTGGCGAGCAGTACTTC
>TRBV5-4|TRBJ1-4|NA|NA
CASSFFSEKLFF
TGTGCCAGCAGCTTTTTTTCTGAAAAACTGTTTTTT
>TRBV12-3/TRBV12-4|TRBJ1-2|NA|NA
CASSLGGGWGYTF
TGTGCCAGCAGTTTAGGGGGGGGCTGGGGCTACACCTTC
>TRBV12-3/TRBV12-4|TRBJ2-3|NA|NA
CASSNRPDTQYF
TGTGCCAGCAGTAATAGACCAGATACGCAGTATTTT
>TRBV19|TRBJ1-1|NA|NA
CASRDRNTEAFF
TGTGCCAGTAGGGACAGGAACACTGAAGCTTTCTTT
>TRBV24-1|TRBJ2-5|NA|NA
CATSGRGGETQYF
TGTGCCACCAGTGGACGGGGTGGGGAGACCCAGTACTTC
>TRBV19|TRBJ1-2|NA|NA
CASSSTGSLGYTF
TGTGCCAGTAGTTCCACGGGATCTCTCGGCTACACCTTC
>TRBV28|TRBJ2-5|NA|NA
CASSVLGLQETQYF
TGTGCCAGCAGTGTCTTAGGGCTCCAAGAGACCCAGTACTTC
>TRBV30|TRBJ2-5|NA|TRBD2
CAWSGGLAETQYF
TGTGCCTGGAGTGGAGGACTAGCAGAGACCCAGTACTTC
>TRBV20-1|TRBJ1-2|NA|NA
CSASRVNGYTF
TGCAGTGCTAGTCGTGTCAACGGCTACACCTTC
>TRBV6-2/TRBV6-3|TRBJ1-5|NA|NA
CASSPYGVGNQPQHF
TGTGCCAGCAGCCCTTACGGGGTCGGGAATCAGCCCCAGCATTTT
>TRBV5-8|TRBJ1-4|NA|TRBD1
CASSLWGQTTNEKLFF
TGTGCCAGCAGCTTGTGGGGACAGACAACTAATGAAAAACTGTTTTTT
>TRBV29-1|TRBJ1-5|NA|NA
CSVEMGGNQPQHF
TGCAGCGTTGAGATGGGGGGCAATCAGCCCCAGCATTTT
>TRBV3-1/TRBV3-2|TRBJ1-1|NA|NA
CASSQFRHTEAFF
TGTGCCAGCAGCCAATTTAGGCACACTGAAGCTTTCTTT
>TRBV12-5|TRBJ1-1|NA|TRBD1
CASRQGVGNTEAFF
TGTGCTAGTAGACAGGGGGTTGGGAACACTGAAGCTTTCTTT
>TRBV5-1|TRBJ2-2|NA|NA
CASSSDTNTGELFF
TGCGCCAGCAGCTCGGACACGAACACCGGGGAGCTGTTTTTT
>TRBV27|TRBJ2-7|NA|NA
CASSHGQGGHEQYF
TGTGCCAGCAGCCATGGGCAGGGGGGACACGAGCAGTACTTC